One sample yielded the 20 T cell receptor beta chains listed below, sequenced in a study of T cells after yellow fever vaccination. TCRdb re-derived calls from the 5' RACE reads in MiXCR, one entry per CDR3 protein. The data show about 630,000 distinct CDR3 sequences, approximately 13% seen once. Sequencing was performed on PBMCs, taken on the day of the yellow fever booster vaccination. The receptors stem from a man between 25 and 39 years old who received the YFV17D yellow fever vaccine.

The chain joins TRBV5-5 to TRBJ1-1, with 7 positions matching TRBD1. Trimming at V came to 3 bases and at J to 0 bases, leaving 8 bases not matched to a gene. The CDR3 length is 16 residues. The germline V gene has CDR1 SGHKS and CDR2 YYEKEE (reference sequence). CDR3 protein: CASSYTTGRMNTEAFF. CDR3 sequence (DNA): TGTGCCAGCAGCTACACGACAGGGCGGATGAACACTGAAGCTTTCTTT.

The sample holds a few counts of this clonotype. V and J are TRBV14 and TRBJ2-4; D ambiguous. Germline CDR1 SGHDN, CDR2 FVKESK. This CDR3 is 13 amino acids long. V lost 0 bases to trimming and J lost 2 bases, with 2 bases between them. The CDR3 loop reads CASSQDSKNIQYF. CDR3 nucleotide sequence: TGTGCCAGCAGCCAAGACTCCAAAAACATTCAGTACTTC.

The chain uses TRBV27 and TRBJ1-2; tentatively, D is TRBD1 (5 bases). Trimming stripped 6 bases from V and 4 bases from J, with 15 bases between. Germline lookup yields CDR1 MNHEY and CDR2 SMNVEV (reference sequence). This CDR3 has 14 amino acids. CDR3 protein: CASRRSHGGYGYTF. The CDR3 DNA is TGTGCCAGCAGACGGAGTCATGGGGGCTATGGCTACACCTTC.

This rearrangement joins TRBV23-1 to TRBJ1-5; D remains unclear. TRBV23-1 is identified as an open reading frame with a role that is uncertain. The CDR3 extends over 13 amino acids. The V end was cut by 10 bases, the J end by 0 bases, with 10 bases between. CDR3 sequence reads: CATTDGSNQPQHF. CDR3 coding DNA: TGCGCCACGACTGACGGTAGCAATCAGCCCCAGCATTTT.

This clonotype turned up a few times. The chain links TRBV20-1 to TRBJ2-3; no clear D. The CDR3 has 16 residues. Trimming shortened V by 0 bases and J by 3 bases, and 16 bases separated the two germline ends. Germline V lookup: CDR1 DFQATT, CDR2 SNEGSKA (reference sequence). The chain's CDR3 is CSARDWVGLGTDTQYF. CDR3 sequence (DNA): TGCAGTGCTAGAGATTGGGTAGGGCTTGGGACAGATACGCAGTATTTT.

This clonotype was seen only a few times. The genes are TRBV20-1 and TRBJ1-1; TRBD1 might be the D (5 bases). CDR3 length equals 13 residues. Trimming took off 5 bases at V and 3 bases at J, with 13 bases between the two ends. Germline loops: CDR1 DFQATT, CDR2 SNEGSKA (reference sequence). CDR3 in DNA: TGCAGTGCTGCACGGGGCTTGTACACTGAAGCTTTCTTT. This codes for CSAARGLYTEAFF.

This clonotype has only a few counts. The CDR3 DNA reads as TGTGCCAGCAGCTTAGTCGTGGCAGTACGAGAGACCCAGTACTTC. This translates into CASSLVVAVRETQYF. This chain uses TRBV7-6 with TRBJ2-5, with D unclear. Germline V lookup: CDR1 SGHVS, CDR2 FNYEAQ. Trimming cost V 1 base and J 4 bases, with 13 bases left between them. The CDR3 is 15 amino acids.

CDR3 region: CASSVSSGQETQYF. The CDR3 bases are TGTGCCAGCAGCGTAAGCAGCGGACAAGAGACCCAGTACTTC. This rearrangement joins TRBV9 to TRBJ2-5, with D maybe TRBD2 (5 bases). Trimming took 1 base from V and 2 from J, leaving 9 bases between them. The CDR3 is made up of 14 amino acids. CDR1 is SGDLS and CDR2 is YYNGEE in the germline V gene.

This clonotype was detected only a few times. CDR3 DNA sequence: TGTGCCAGCAGCTTCTGGACTAGCGGGAACACCGGGGAGCTGTTTTTT. Translation: CASSFWTSGNTGELFF. This rearrangement joins TRBV7-8 to TRBJ2-2; 10 bases line up with TRBD2. The CDR3 has 16 amino acids. Trimming took 3 bases from V and 1 from J; bases not matched to a gene: 2. The germline V gene has CDR1 SGHVS and CDR2 FQNEAQ.

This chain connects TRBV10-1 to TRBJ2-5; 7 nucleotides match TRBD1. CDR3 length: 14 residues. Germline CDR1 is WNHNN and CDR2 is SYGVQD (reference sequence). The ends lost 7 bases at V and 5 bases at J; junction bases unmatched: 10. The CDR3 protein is CASTPDRSGETQYF. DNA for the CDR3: TGCGCCAGCACTCCGGACAGGAGCGGTGAGACCCAGTACTTC.

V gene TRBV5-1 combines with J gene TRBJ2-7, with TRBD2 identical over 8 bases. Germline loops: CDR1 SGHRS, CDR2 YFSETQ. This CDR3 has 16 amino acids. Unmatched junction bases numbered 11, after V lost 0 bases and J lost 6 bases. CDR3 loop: CASSLAFTGGPGEQYF. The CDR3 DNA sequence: TGCGCCAGCAGCTTGGCCTTTACGGGAGGGCCTGGCGAGCAGTACTTC.

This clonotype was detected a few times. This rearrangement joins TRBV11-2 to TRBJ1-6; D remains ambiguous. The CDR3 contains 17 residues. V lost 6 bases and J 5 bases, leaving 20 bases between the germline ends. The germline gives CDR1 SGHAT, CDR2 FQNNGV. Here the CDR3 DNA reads TGTGCCAGCAGGAGCCGGTTTGGAACAGCAAATAATTCACCCCTCCACTTT. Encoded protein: CASRSRFGTANNSPLHF.

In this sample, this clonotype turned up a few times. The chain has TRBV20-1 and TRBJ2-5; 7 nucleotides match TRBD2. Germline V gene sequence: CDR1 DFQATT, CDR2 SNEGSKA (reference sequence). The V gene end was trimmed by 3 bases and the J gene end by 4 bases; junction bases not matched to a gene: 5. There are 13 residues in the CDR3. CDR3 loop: CSASRLAAETQYF. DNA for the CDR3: TGCAGTGCTAGTCGCCTAGCGGCAGAGACCCAGTACTTC.

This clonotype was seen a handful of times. Here the CDR3 reads CASSTNLAGSSYNEQFF. For the CDR3, the DNA is TGTGCCAGCTCAACGAACCTAGCGGGCAGCTCCTACAATGAGCAGTTCTTC. The J gene is TRBJ2-1, the V gene TRBV18, with 8 positions matching TRBD2. Germline CDR1 and CDR2: KGHSH and LQKENI. V dropped 5 bases and J dropped 0; count of bases not matched to a gene: 9. The CDR3 runs 17 residues.

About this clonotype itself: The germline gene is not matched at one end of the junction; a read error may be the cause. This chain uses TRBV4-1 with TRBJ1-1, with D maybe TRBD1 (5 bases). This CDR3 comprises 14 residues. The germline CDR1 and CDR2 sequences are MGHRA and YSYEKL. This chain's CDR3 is CASTQTGVDTEAFF. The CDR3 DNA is TGCGCCAGCACCCAAACGGGGGTGGATACTGAAGCTTTCTTT.

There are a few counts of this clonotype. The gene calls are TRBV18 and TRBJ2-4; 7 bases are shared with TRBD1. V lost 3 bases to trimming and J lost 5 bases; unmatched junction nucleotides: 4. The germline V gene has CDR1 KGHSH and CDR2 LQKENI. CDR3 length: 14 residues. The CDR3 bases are TGTGCCAGCTCACCGGGGGACAGTGAAAACATTCAGTACTTC. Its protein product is CASSPGDSENIQYF.

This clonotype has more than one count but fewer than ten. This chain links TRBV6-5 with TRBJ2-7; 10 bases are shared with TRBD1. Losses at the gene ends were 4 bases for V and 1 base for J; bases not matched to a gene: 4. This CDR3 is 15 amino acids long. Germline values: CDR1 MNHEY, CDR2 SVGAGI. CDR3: CASSFRTGGSYEQYF. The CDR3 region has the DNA TGTGCCAGCAGTTTCCGGACAGGGGGATCCTACGAGCAGTACTTC.

The CDR3 DNA reads TGTGCCAGCAGCCAAGATAAGGGGCTGGGCTATGGCTACACCTTC. This encodes CASSQDKGLGYGYTF. The chain links TRBV4-2 to TRBJ1-2, with a weak D call TRBD1 (5 bases). The CDR3 totals 15 residues. Trimming shortened V by 0 bases and J by 4 bases, and 12 bases separated the two germline ends. Germline values: CDR1 LGHNA, CDR2 YNFKEQ.

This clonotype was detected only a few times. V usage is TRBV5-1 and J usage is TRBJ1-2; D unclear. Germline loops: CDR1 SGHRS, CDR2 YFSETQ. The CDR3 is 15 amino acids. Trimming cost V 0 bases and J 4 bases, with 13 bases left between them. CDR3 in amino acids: CASSLEPSAPYGYTF. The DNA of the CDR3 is TGCGCCAGCAGCTTGGAGCCCAGCGCTCCCTATGGCTACACCTTC.

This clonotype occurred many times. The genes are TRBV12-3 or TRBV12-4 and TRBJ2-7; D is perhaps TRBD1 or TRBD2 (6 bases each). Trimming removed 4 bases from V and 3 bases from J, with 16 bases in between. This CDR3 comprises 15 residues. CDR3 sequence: CASSYGTLGGYEQYF. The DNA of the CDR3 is TGTGCCAGCAGTTACGGGACACTGGGGGGCTACGAGCAGTACTTC.